A selection of T cell receptor beta chains follows, all from one sample in a study of blood T cell repertoires in COVID-19. TCRdb's table, derived via immunoSEQ multiplex PCR, lists solely in-frame clones and lacks some. The sample has roughly 290,000 clones; about 80% are singletons. The sequencing input was peripheral blood. Receptor source: a person aged 65 to 85 with COVID-19, enrolled during active disease. CDR3s include the opening cysteine and the closing phenylalanine or tryptophan. D genes are given only for firm matches. Only part of the rows carry a size: once, few, many, or a class if the clone is expanded.

CDR3 DNA | CDR3 protein | J gene | clone size | V gene | D gene
TGTGCCAGCAGCCGGAGACAGGGCCAAATGAGGGGCTACACCTTC | CASSRRQGQMRGYTF | TRBJ1-2 | NA | TRBV3-1/TRBV3-2 | TRBD1
TGTGCCAGCAGCTTGTGGCCCACCGGCAATCAGCCCCAGCATTTT | CASSLWPTGNQPQHF | TRBJ1-5 | NA | TRBV5-5 | NA
TGTGCCAGCAGCCAGAGACTAGCGGGGTGGTCCAATGAGCAGTTCTTC | CASSQRLAGWSNEQFF | TRBJ2-1 | NA | TRBV3-1/TRBV3-2 | TRBD2
TGTGCCAGCAGCTTAGAGGGGCAGGGGCTATACGAGCAGTACTTC | CASSLEGQGLYEQYF | TRBJ2-7 | NA | TRBV13 | NA
TGTGCCAGCAGCCCTGGGCCCCAGGTGAATACGCAGTATTTT | CASSPGPQVNTQYF | TRBJ2-3 | NA | TRBV7-2 | NA
TGCGCCAGCAGCAAGGACAGCTATAGCAATCAGCCCCAGCATTTT | CASSKDSYSNQPQHF | TRBJ1-5 | NA | TRBV5-1 | NA
TGTGCCACTTCAGGGACAGATTTGAACACTGAAGCTTTCTTT | CATSGTDLNTEAFF | TRBJ1-1 | NA | TRBV10-3 | TRBD1
TGTGCCACTCTCCCCGGGGTGGCGAACTATGGCTACACCTTC | CATLPGVANYGYTF | TRBJ1-2 | NA | TRBV6-5 | NA
TGTGCCAGCTCACCACCCTTCCAAGAGACCCAGTACTTC | CASSPPFQETQYF | TRBJ2-5 | NA | TRBV18 | NA
TGTGCCACCAGTGAAAAACAGGGTTGGGGGGAGACCCAGTACTTC | CATSEKQGWGETQYF | TRBJ2-5 | NA | TRBV24-1 | NA
TGTGCCAGTAGTCGGGACTACACAGATACGCAGTATTTT | CASSRDYTDTQYF | TRBJ2-3 | NA | TRBV19 | TRBD2
TGTGCCAGCAGTTTATCCCCTATGAACCCACAAGAGACCCAGTACTTC | CASSLSPMNPQETQYF | TRBJ2-5 | NA | TRBV27 | NA
TGTGCCAGCGCGGCGAGGGGGAAGGGAGAGACCCAGTACTTC | CASAARGKGETQYF | TRBJ2-5 | NA | TRBV14 | NA
TGTGCCAGCAGTGAAAACAGGGGTAATTCACCCCTCCACTTT | CASSENRGNSPLHF | TRBJ1-6 | NA | TRBV2 | TRBD1
TGTGCCAGTAGCGGGACAGGCAATCAGCCCCAGCATTTT | CASSGTGNQPQHF | TRBJ1-5 | NA | TRBV19 | TRBD1
TGTGCCAGCAGTTTAGCGGCAGGGTGGGATCAGCCCCAGCATTTT | CASSLAAGWDQPQHF | TRBJ1-5 | NA | TRBV27 | NA
TGCGCCAGCAGTGAGTCTGGGGTCTGGACAGGAGAAGAGCAGTTCTTC | CASSESGVWTGEEQFF | TRBJ2-1 | few | TRBV10-2 | TRBD1
TGTGCCAGCAGAGGGGCAGTCCAAGGGTTTTCACCCCTCCACTTT | CASRGAVQGFSPLHF | TRBJ1-6 | NA | TRBV3-1/TRBV3-2 | NA
TGTGCCAGCAGCTTAGTCCTATCATACCGCACCGGGGAGCTGTTTTTT | CASSLVLSYRTGELFF | TRBJ2-2 | few | TRBV7-8 | NA
TGTGCCAGCACCCCCGGCGGGGTAAATGAGCAGTTCTTC | CASTPGGVNEQFF | TRBJ2-1 | NA | TRBV6-5 | NA
TGTGCCAGCAGCTTACAGGGGACGGGGGCCAACGTCCTGACTTTC | CASSLQGTGANVLTF | TRBJ2-6 | NA | TRBV7-9 | NA
TGTGCCAGCAGTTTGGGTCGGTCCGGGGGGATAAATCAGCCCCAGCATTTT | CASSLGRSGGINQPQHF | TRBJ1-5 | NA | TRBV28 | NA